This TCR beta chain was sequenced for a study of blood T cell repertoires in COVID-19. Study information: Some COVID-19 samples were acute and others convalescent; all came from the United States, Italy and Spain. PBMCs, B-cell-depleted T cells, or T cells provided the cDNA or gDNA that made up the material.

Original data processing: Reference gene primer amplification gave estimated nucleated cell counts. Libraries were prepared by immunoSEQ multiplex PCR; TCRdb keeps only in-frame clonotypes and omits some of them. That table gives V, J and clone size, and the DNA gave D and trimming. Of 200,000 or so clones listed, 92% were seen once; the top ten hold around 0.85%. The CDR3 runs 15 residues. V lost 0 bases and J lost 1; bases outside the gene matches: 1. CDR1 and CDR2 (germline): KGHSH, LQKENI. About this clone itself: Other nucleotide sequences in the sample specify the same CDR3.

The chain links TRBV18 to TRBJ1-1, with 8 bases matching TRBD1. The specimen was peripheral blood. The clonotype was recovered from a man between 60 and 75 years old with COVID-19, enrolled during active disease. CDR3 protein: CASSPPGQGNTEAFF. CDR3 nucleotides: TGTGCCAGCTCACCACCAGGACAGGGGAACACTGAAGCTTTCTTT.